These 12 T cell receptor beta chains were sequenced from one sample in a study of blood T cell repertoires in COVID-19. Here immunoSEQ multiplex PCR was the method, and the copy in TCRdb shows in-frame clones only, minus some. The sample records approximately 280,000 clones, 85% being singletons. Source material: PBMCs or T cells enriched from blood (not recorded which). The receptors derive from a woman in her 50s who had recovered from COVID-19.

This chain connects TRBV7-2 to TRBJ1-2; TRBD1 agrees at 9 bases. Unmatched junction bases numbered 9, after V lost 1 base and J lost 6 bases. CDR3 length: 16 residues. Germline values: CDR1 SGHTA, CDR2 FQGNSA. The CDR3: CASSLGLGQGTDGYTF. The CDR3 nucleotides read TGTGCCAGCAGCTTAGGCTTAGGACAGGGGACCGATGGCTACACCTTC. Full variable domain (remainder filled in from reference TRBV7-2 and TRBJ1-2): GAGVSQSPSNKVTEKGKDVELRCDPISGHTALYWYRQSLGQGLEFLIYFQGNSAPDKSGLPSDRFSAERTGGSVSTLTIQRTQQEDSAVYLCASSLGLGQGTDGYTFGSGTRLTVV.

This clone was detected only once. The V gene is TRBV7-6, the J gene TRBJ2-2, with TRBD1 matching over 8 bases. CDR3 length equals 16 residues. V lost 0 bases, J lost 5 bases, and 5 bases stayed unmatched. From germline, CDR1 is SGHVS and CDR2 FNYEAQ. CDR3 coding DNA: TGTGCCAGCAGCTTAGCTCGGCAGGGGGCAACCGGGGAGCTGTTTTTT. This sequence encodes CASSLARQGATGELFF. Full variable domain (rest looked up from reference TRBV7-6 and TRBJ2-2): GAGVSQSPRYKVTKRGQDVALRCDPISGHVSLYWYRQALGQGPEFLTYFNYEAQQDKSGLPNDRFSAERPEGSISTLTIQRTEQRDSAMYRCASSLARQGATGELFFGEGSRLTVL.

The genes are TRBV3-1 (or the pseudogene TRBV3-2) and TRBJ2-5; D possibly corresponds to TRBD2 (5 bases). CDR1 LGHDT and CDR2 YNNKEL come from the germline V gene (reference sequence). The length of the CDR3 is 15 residues. Between the trimmed V and J ends, which lost 0 bases and 4 bases, there was a span of 12 bases. CDR3 DNA sequence: TGTGCCAGCAGCCAAGATGTACGTAGCGCAGAGACCCAGTACTTC. It codes for CASSQDVRSAETQYF.

The J gene is TRBJ2-2, the V gene TRBV28; TRBD1 matches 7 bases. This CDR3 is built from 14 residues. Germline-derived CDR1 and CDR2 are MDHEN and SYDVKM. The junction had 2 bases not matched to a gene; V was cut back by 7 bases and J by 0 bases. CDR3 sequence: CASTRGPNTGELFF. Written as DNA, the CDR3 is TGTGCCAGCACGAGGGGGCCGAACACCGGGGAGCTGTTTTTT. The entire variable domain, with the rest obtained from reference TRBV28 and TRBJ2-2, is as follows: DVKVTQSSRYLVKRTGEKVFLECVQDMDHENMFWYRQDPGLGLRLIYFSYDVKMKEKGDIPEGYSVSREKKERFSLILESASTNQTSMYLCASTRGPNTGELFFGEGSRLTVL.

This chain uses TRBV12-3 or TRBV12-4 with TRBJ1-1, with 7 bases aligning to TRBD1. Losses at the gene ends were 6 bases for V and 6 bases for J; bases not matched to a gene: 4. The CDR3 has 12 residues. Here the CDR3 reads CASSLGQSEAFF. Written as DNA, the CDR3 is TGTGCCAGCAGCTTGGGACAGTCTGAAGCTTTCTTT.

The chain links TRBV6-6 to TRBJ2-7; no clear D gene. V gave up 8 bases and J gave up 3 bases, with 17 bases separating them. The germline V gene has CDR1 MNHNY and CDR2 SVGAGI (reference sequence). There are 14 residues in the CDR3. The CDR3 region is CASSPPFDFYEQYF. CDR3 DNA sequence: TGTGCCAGCTCACCACCATTCGACTTCTACGAGCAGTACTTC.

This clone was found a few times. The J gene is TRBJ1-1, the V gene TRBV13; 12 bases match TRBD1. The CDR3 runs to 14 residues. After removal of 6 bases from V and 7 bases from J, the junction contained 6 bases not matched to a gene. Germline CDR1 is PRHDT and CDR2 is FYEKMQ (reference sequence). The DNA for the CDR3 is TGTGCCAGCAGGAGGGACAGGGGGCCTGGTGAAGCTTTCTTT. Residues: CASRRDRGPGEAFF. Together with reference TRBV13 and TRBJ1-1, the CDR3 gives the full variable domain: AAGVIQSPRHLIKEKRETATLKCYPIPRHDTVYWYQQGPGQDPQFLISFYEKMQSDKGSIPDRFSAQQFSDYHSELNMSSLELGDSALYFCASRRDRGPGEAFFGQGTRLTVV.

The chain recombines TRBV9 with TRBJ1-1, with D possibly TRBD1 on 6 matching bases. Germline CDR1 is SGDLS and CDR2 is YYNGEE. CDR3 length: 16 amino acids. Trimming pared 2 bases from V and 1 base from J, leaving 15 bases between. The CDR3 coding sequence is TGTGCCAGCAGCGTGGGGACAAGTATGAAGAACACTGAAGCTTTCTTT. Translation: CASSVGTSMKNTEAFF.

The rearrangement joins TRBV5-6 to TRBJ2-1; possible D gene TRBD2, 6 bases. CDR1 is SGHDT and CDR2 is YYEEEE in the germline V gene. The length of the CDR3 is 14 residues. V lost 4 bases and J lost 1, with 9 bases in between. CDR3 in DNA: TGTGCCAGCAGCCGTCGGGGGTCCTACAATGAGCAGTTCTTC. Translated: CASSRRGSYNEQFF.

This clone was counted once. The CDR3 coding sequence is TGTGCCAGCAGCCGAGAGCAGGCGTCCAGAAACATTCAGTACTTC. This encodes CASSREQASRNIQYF. This rearrangement joins TRBV14 to TRBJ2-4, with unresolved D. Looked up from germline, CDR1 is SGHDN and CDR2 is FVKESK. V was clipped by 4 bases and J by 6 bases, with 16 bases between them. This CDR3 is 15 amino acids long.

This clone was detected once. V usage is TRBV19 and J usage is TRBJ2-7; 7 bases are a match to TRBD1. The ends lost 4 bases at V and 3 bases at J; junction bases unmatched: 3. Germline V gene sequence: CDR1 LNHDA, CDR2 SQIVND (reference sequence). The CDR3 is made up of 13 amino acids. The CDR3 region has the DNA TGTGCCAGTAGTAGCGGACAGGACTACGAGCAGTACTTC. It yields the protein CASSSGQDYEQYF.

The V and J genes are TRBV6-5 and TRBJ2-2, with 7 bases matching TRBD1. Germline V gene data show CDR1 as MNHEY and CDR2 as SVGAGI. CDR3 length: 14 residues. V dropped 6 bases and J dropped 6; count of bases not matched to a gene: 7. The CDR3 DNA sequence: TGTGCCAGCAGACGACAGGGCAAGTCCGGGGAGCTGTTTTTT. Translation gives CASRRQGKSGELFF.